These 5 T cell receptor beta chains share one sample of origin, sequenced in a study of shared clonotypes between healthy human individuals. Using immunoSEQ multiplex PCR, the repertoire was profiled, and TCRdb retains in-frame clones only, with some absent. The sample comprises some 2.1 million clones, roughly 96% of which are singletons, and roughly 0.13% rests with the top ten. The sequencing input was naive CD4+ T cells sorted from blood. Regarding subset: CD45RA+ positively selected. Receptors originate from a man aged 18-30 years in good health.

This rearrangement joins TRBV19 to TRBJ1-1; the D gene is possibly TRBD1 (5 bases). V was clipped by 2 bases and J by 1 base, with 8 bases between them. The germline gives CDR1 LNHDA, CDR2 SQIVND (reference sequence). This CDR3 region has 14 residues. CDR3 nucleotides: TGTGCCAGTAGTATACAGGGTAGGAACACTGAAGCTTTCTTT. It translates to CASSIQGRNTEAFF.

V gene TRBV13 combines with J gene TRBJ1-4, with D possibly matching TRBD1 (5 bases). The CDR3 runs 13 residues. The germline gives CDR1 PRHDT, CDR2 FYEKMQ (reference sequence). V lost 4 bases and J lost 7, with 10 bases in between. The CDR3, as DNA: TGTGCCAGCAGCTACGGGGGTGGTGAAAAACTGTTTTTT. It yields the protein CASSYGGGEKLFF.

The chain combines TRBV19 with TRBJ1-5; 8 bases fit TRBD1. Germline CDR1 is LNHDA and CDR2 is SQIVND (reference sequence). Germline trimming cut 5 bases from V and 2 bases from J; bases unmatched to any gene: 5. The CDR3 contains 15 residues. The CDR3 bases are TGTGCCAGTAGTTCTGACAGGGGAGGCAATCAGCCCCAGCATTTT. It is translated as CASSSDRGGNQPQHF.

The V and J genes are TRBV6-4 and TRBJ2-3, with 7 bases identical to TRBD1. The CDR3 contains 14 residues. From germline, CDR1 is MRHNA and CDR2 SNTAGT. J was trimmed by 4 bases and V by 2 bases; bases with no gene match: 3. This chain's CDR3 is CASSDRGPPDTQYF. The CDR3 nucleotides read TGTGCCAGCAGTGACAGGGGGCCCCCAGATACGCAGTATTTT.

J is TRBJ1-6 and V is TRBV6-1; D remains unclear. The V gene lost 3 bases and the J gene lost 8 bases, with 11 bases spanning the gap. From germline, CDR1 is MNHNS and CDR2 SASEGT. There are 14 residues in the CDR3. The chain's CDR3 is CASSDDIRYSPLHF. DNA of the CDR3: TGTGCCAGCAGTGACGATATTCGGTATTCACCCCTCCACTTT.